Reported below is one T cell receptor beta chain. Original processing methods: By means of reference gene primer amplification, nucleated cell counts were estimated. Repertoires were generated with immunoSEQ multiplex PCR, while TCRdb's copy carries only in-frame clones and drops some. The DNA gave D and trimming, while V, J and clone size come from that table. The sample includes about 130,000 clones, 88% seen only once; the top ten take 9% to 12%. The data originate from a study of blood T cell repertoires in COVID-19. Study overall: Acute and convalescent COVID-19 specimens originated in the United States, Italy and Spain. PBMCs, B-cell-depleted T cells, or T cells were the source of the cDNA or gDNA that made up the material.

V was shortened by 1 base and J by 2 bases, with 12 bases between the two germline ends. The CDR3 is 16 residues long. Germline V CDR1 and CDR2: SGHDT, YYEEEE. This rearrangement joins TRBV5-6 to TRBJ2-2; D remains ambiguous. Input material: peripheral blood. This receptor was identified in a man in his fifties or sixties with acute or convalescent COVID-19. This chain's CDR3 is CASSLRITANTGELFF. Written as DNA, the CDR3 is TGTGCCAGCAGCTTGAGGATCACAGCCAACACCGGGGAGCTGTTTTTT.